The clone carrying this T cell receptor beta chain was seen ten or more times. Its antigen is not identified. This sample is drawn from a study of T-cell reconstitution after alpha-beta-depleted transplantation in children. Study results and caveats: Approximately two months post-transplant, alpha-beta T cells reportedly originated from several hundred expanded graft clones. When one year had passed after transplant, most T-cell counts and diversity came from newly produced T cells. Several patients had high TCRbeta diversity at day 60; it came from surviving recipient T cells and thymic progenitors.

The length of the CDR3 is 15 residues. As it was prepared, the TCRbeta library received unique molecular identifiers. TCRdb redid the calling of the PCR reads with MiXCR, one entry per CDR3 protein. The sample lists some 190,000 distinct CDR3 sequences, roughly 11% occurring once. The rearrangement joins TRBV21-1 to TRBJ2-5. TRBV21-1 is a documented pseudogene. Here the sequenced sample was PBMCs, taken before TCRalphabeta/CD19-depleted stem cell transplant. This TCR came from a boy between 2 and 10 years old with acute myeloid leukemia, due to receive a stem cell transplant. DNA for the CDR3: TGTGCCAGCAGCACCTCAACTGAGTACCAAGAGACCCAGTACTTC. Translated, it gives CASSTSTEYQETQYF.